This T cell receptor (beta chain) was profiled in a study of blood T cells in healthy people across ages. Points from the study as a whole: Underestimates were what the diversity estimates from one million T cells were considered to be. Long-lived donors carried more naive CD4+ cells and greater diversity than aged donors.

Researchers collected around 11 milliliters of peripheral blood from every single donor. For the second PCR, which ran for about 6 to 11 cycles, a sample-barcoded 5' primer and a J-beta primer mix were used. TCRdb passed the 5' RACE reads through MiXCR, listing each CDR3 protein once. This table has about a million distinct CDR3 sequences, roughly 50% appearing once. About this clonotype: Its target is unknown. A junction boundary mismatches the germline segment, possibly from a read error.

The receptor's source is a young man in good health. Sequencing input: blood.

The CDR3 DNA reads TGTGCCAGCAGCCAGACCCCAGGCGGGAATCAGCCCCGGCATTTT. Protein sequence: CASSQTPGGNQPRHF. This chain uses TRBV7-2 with TRBJ1-5; D not resolved. The CDR3 consists of 15 residues. CDR1 SGHTA and CDR2 FQGNSA come from the germline V gene.